One T cell receptor (beta chain) is described in this entry. What it binds is unknown. The data originate from a study of shared clonotypes between healthy human individuals. Background on the study: For every donor, three CD4 naive, three CD4 memory, two CD8 naive and one CD8 memory plates were used.

CDR3 size: 14 residues. Germline values: CDR1 GTSNPN, CDR2 SVGIG (reference sequence). With 0 bases removed from V and 1 base from J, the gap between germline ends came to 6 bases. Produced via immunoSEQ multiplex PCR; TCRdb's table is partial and in-frame only. The data show some 2,000,000 clones, about 94% seen once. As defined, naive CD8 cells were CD45RO-negative and positively selected for CCR7, with terminally differentiated effector memory CD45RA+ cells excluded. Findings of the study overall: Clonotypes which were not shared had lower generation probabilities than clonotypes that all four donors shared. Inspection by rarefaction showed sorted-subset sequencing to be incomplete despite large depth. Naive CD4 clonotypes were shared across several donors at roughly 5.3%.

The receptor comes from a man younger than 35 in good health. The chain employs TRBV30 and TRBJ2-2, with unresolved D. Sequencing input: naive CD8+ T cells sorted from blood. This CDR3 reads CAWSVYVNTGELFF. The CDR3 region has the DNA TGTGCCTGGAGTGTATATGTGAACACCGGGGAGCTGTTTTTT.